This TCR beta chain comes out of a study of T-cell reconstitution after alpha-beta-depleted transplantation in children. Broader study findings: Reported findings indicate that, about two months after transplant, alpha-beta T cells came from several hundred expanded clones, which were derived from non-depleted graft cells. At day 60, the high TCRbeta diversity found in some patients originated from recipient T cells and thymic progenitors that had survived.

CDR3 length equals 16 residues. V gave up 3 bases and J gave up 3 bases; unmatched junction bases: 7. Germline assignment: CDR1 MDHEN and CDR2 SYDVKM. Unique molecular identifiers featured in how the TCRbeta library was prepared. TCRdb reanalysed the PCR reads using MiXCR and keeps one entry per CDR3 protein. The data hold about 15,000 distinct CDR3 sequences, with 9.5% to 15% observed a single time. Ten or more counts support this clonotype. Antigen specificity is unknown. The rearrangement joins TRBV28 to TRBJ1-5, with TRBD1 matching over 8 bases. Material: PBMCs, mostly from graft donor cells, obtained 180 days after TCRalphabeta/CD19-depleted stem cell transplant. This sequence originates from a boy younger than two who had a stem cell transplant for Wiskott-Aldrich syndrome, so the T cells may come from the graft donor. The CDR3 DNA reads as TGTGCCAGCAGTTTGACAGGGGCGGGTTTCAATCAGCCCCAGCATTTT. Amino acids: CASSLTGAGFNQPQHF. Combining the CDR3 with reference TRBV28 and TRBJ1-5 gives the whole variable domain DVKVTQSSRYLVKRTGEKVFLECVQDMDHENMFWYRQDPGLGLRLIYFSYDVKMKEKGDIPEGYSVSREKKERFSLILESASTNQTSMYLCASSLTGAGFNQPQHFGDGTRLSIL.